The subject of this entry is one T cell receptor beta chain. As yet, its antigen is unknown. Reverse transcription of roughly 0.45 ug total RNA with a constant-region primer produced TCR beta cDNA. Slightly modified ARM-PCR served as the procedure for the TCR beta libraries. These libraries came from three rounds of nested multiplex PCR. Amplification in the first two PCR rounds was performed using TRBV1-TRBV30 forward primers and a C-beta reverse primer for 9 to 11 cycles each. TCRdb re-called the multiplex PCR reads through MiXCR, storing one row per CDR3 protein. The sample comprises over 250,000 distinct CDR3 sequences, around three fifths of which are singletons, and 17% rests with the top ten. Both blood RNA, taken from unsorted whole blood, and germline DNA were extracted. Patients were treatment-naive with chronic HBV infection. The researchers drew 3.5 to 5 milliliters of peripheral blood before surgery.

This sample is part of a study of tumor-infiltrating lymphocytes in primary liver carcinoma. General observations from the study: Blood trailed tumors significantly in top-250-clone fraction (p = 0.039). Unsorted bulk samples meant CD4+ and CD8+ repertoires went uncompared.

V was pared by 1 base and J by 6 bases, with 14 bases between. The CDR3 loop spans 15 amino acids. The receptor was derived from a woman aged 25-40 years with primary liver carcinoma and hepatitis B virus infection. The material sequenced was peripheral blood. The rearrangement joins TRBV12-3 or TRBV12-4 to TRBJ2-3; tentatively, D is TRBD2 (6 bases). The CDR3: CASSLGYGSGDTQYF. Written as DNA, the CDR3 is TGTGCCAGCAGTTTAGGGTACGGGAGTGGCGATACGCAGTATTTT.